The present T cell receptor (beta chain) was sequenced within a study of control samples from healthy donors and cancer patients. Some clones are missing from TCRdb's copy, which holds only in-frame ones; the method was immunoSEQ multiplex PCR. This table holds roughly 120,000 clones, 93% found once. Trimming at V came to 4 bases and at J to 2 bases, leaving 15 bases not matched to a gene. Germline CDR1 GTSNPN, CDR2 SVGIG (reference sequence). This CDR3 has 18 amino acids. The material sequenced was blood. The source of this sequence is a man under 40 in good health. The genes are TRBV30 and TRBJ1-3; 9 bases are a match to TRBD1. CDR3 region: CAWNRLRTGQGTGNTIYF. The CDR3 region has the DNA TGTGCCTGGAATCGTCTAAGGACGGGACAGGGCACTGGAAACACCATATATTTT.